The 18 T cell receptor beta chains listed next were all sequenced from one sample in a study of post-analysis software for immune sequencing data. The study, taken as a whole, reports: Patients carried a handful of TRBV segments more frequently than controls did, and TRBV5-6, TRBV5-1 and TRBV20-1 were among them.

The library was made from cDNA and included unique molecular identifiers. TCRdb re-analysed the PCR reads in MiXCR, keeping a single row per CDR3 protein. The table lists 650,000 to 850,000 distinct CDR3 sequences, about 57% of them singletons. For these TCRs, the target antigens are not known. Sequenced: blood. The source is a girl aged 10-17 years with multiple sclerosis.

This chain uses TRBV12-3 or TRBV12-4 with TRBJ2-3; TRBD1 agrees at 9 bases. The CDR3 extends over 16 amino acids. V was pared by 5 bases and J by 4 bases, with 10 bases of the junction left unmatched. The CDR3 DNA sequence: TGTGCCAGCAGTCCAAGGACAGGGGCATTCCCAGATACGCAGTATTTT. Encoded protein: CASSPRTGAFPDTQYF.

The rearrangement links TRBV7-9 to TRBJ2-3; 9 bases are shared with TRBD1. The germline V gene encodes CDR1 SEHNR and CDR2 FQNEAQ (reference sequence). This CDR3 spans 13 amino acids. Trimming at V came to 7 bases and at J to 6 bases, leaving 5 bases not matched to a gene. CDR3 sequence (DNA): TGTGCCAGCATCGGGACAGGGATGGATACGCAGTATTTT. As protein: CASIGTGMDTQYF.

CDR3 in amino acids: CSASSPGRGSRFTDTQYF. The CDR3 region has the DNA TGCAGTGCTAGTAGCCCGGGTCGTGGCAGCAGATTCACAGATACGCAGTATTTT. The chain carries TRBV20-1 and TRBJ2-3, with D unclear. V gave up 3 bases and J gave up 2 bases, with 24 bases separating them. CDR1 is DFQATT and CDR2 is SNEGSKA in the germline V gene (reference sequence). The CDR3 totals 18 residues.

Only a few counts were recorded for this clonotype. V and J are TRBV7-2 and TRBJ1-2, with D unresolved. Trimming pared 1 base from V and 0 bases from J, leaving 15 bases between. This CDR3 is built from 17 residues. Germline V gene data show CDR1 as SGHTA and CDR2 as FQGNSA. CDR3 bases: TGTGCCAGCAGCTTAGTCTTGGGGAGCCTAGCTAACTATGGCTACACCTTC. It encodes CASSLVLGSLANYGYTF.

The J gene is TRBJ2-5, the V gene TRBV2, with D perhaps TRBD1 or TRBD2 (6 bases each). The CDR3 consists of 13 residues. With 2 bases removed from V and 7 bases from J, the gap between germline ends came to 11 bases. Germline loops: CDR1 SNHLY, CDR2 FYNNEI. The CDR3 DNA reads TGTGCCAGCAGTGAACGGGGGCTAGGGACCCAGTACTTC. It yields the protein CASSERGLGTQYF.

The gene calls are TRBV5-1 and TRBJ2-5, with D unresolved. V was clipped by 4 bases and J by 5 bases, with 15 bases between them. The CDR3 extends over 14 amino acids. Germline V CDR1 and CDR2: SGHRS, YFSETQ. CDR3 coding DNA: TGCGCCAGCAGCCGAACGGGCGATCCCGAGACCCAGTACTTC. This translates into CASSRTGDPETQYF.

The chain carries TRBV29-1 and TRBJ2-7, with TRBD1 identical over 7 bases. Looked up from germline, CDR1 is SQVTM and CDR2 is ANQGSEA. The trim removed 5 bases at V and 3 bases at J, leaving 13 bases unmatched. The CDR3 totals 15 residues. The CDR3 loop reads CSVQGVETGFYEQYF. CDR3 DNA sequence: TGCAGCGTTCAGGGGGTCGAGACAGGGTTCTACGAGCAGTACTTC.

This rearrangement joins TRBV5-1 to TRBJ2-1, with D tentatively TRBD1 (5 bases). The CDR3 loop spans 14 amino acids. The V end lost 3 bases, the J end lost 13 bases, and 20 bases lay between the germline ends. The germline CDR1 and CDR2 sequences are SGHRS and YFSETQ. The CDR3: CASSYVTVRETQFF. CDR3 coding DNA: TGCGCCAGCAGCTACGTGACAGTCCGAGAGACCCAGTTCTTC.

The chain employs TRBV4-2 and TRBJ2-3, with D maybe TRBD2 (5 bases). In germline, CDR1 is LGHNA, CDR2 YNFKEQ. Trimming left V 1 base short and J 0 bases short, with 14 bases between. This CDR3 is built from 17 residues. This CDR3 reads CASSQGSSGLSTDTQYF. The CDR3 nucleotides read TGTGCCAGCAGCCAAGGGTCCTCGGGGTTGAGCACAGATACGCAGTATTTT.

The genes are TRBV7-9 and TRBJ2-1; TRBD1 aligns across 8 bases. The V gene's germline CDR1 is SEHNR and CDR2 FQNEAQ (reference sequence). This CDR3 is built from 16 residues. Trimming took 5 bases from V and 3 from J; bases not matched to a gene: 9. CDR3 DNA sequence: TGTGCCAGCAGCAACACAGGGGGACCCTTCTACAATGAGCAGTTCTTC. This encodes CASSNTGGPFYNEQFF.

The V and J genes are TRBV5-5 and TRBJ2-1; D perhaps matches TRBD2 (6 bases). Trimming removed 4 bases from V and 7 bases from J, with 18 bases in between. Germline lookup yields CDR1 SGHKS and CDR2 YYEKEE (reference sequence). There are 15 residues in the CDR3. CDR3 residues: CASSLRDSRWNEQFF. The CDR3 region has the DNA TGTGCCAGCAGCCTCCGGGACTCAAGGTGGAATGAGCAGTTCTTC.

The V gene is TRBV11-2, the J gene TRBJ1-2; D is uncertain. V was shortened by 0 bases and J by 1 base, with 12 bases between the two germline ends. The CDR3 is 16 residues long. In germline, CDR1 is SGHAT, CDR2 FQNNGV. In DNA form, the CDR3 reads TGTGCCAGCAGCTTAGACCTGGTTAGGGATAACTATGGCTACACCTTC. The encoded protein is CASSLDLVRDNYGYTF.

This rearrangement joins TRBV11-2 to TRBJ2-5; D call uncertain. Germline loops: CDR1 SGHAT, CDR2 FQNNGV. V lost 4 bases, J lost 4 bases, and 10 bases lay in between. This CDR3 is built from 13 residues. The CDR3 bases are TGTGCCAGCAGCTCCAGCAGCTTAGAGACCCAGTACTTC. Translated, it gives CASSSSSLETQYF.

The chain links TRBV7-9 to TRBJ2-3, with 12 nucleotides matching TRBD2. CDR1 and CDR2 (germline): SEHNR, FQNEAQ (reference sequence). This CDR3 spans 18 amino acids. J lost 4 bases, V lost 1 base, and 9 bases had no gene match. In nucleotides, the CDR3 is TGTGCCAGCAGCTTAGAACCCTGGACTAGCGGGACATCAGATACGCAGTATTTT. It is translated as CASSLEPWTSGTSDTQYF.

The sample holds many counts of this clonotype. The chain joins TRBV24-1 to TRBJ2-2, with D hard to call. CDR1 KGHDR and CDR2 SFDVKD come from the germline V gene. CDR3 length: 14 amino acids. V was shortened by 7 bases and J by 3 bases, with 11 bases between the two germline ends. The CDR3 region is CATRAGSDTGELFF. The CDR3 DNA is TGTGCCACCAGAGCAGGCAGTGACACCGGGGAGCTGTTTTTT.

The chain carries TRBV7-9 and TRBJ1-2; perhaps TRBD1 as D (5 bases). Germline values: CDR1 SEHNR, CDR2 FQNEAQ (reference sequence). V dropped 5 bases and J dropped 6 bases, with 16 bases sitting between them. The CDR3 runs 14 residues. The CDR3 protein is CASSHRSEFHGYTF. Written as DNA, the CDR3 is TGTGCCAGCAGCCACAGGAGCGAATTTCATGGCTACACCTTC.

This clonotype was detected a few times. V gene TRBV20-1 combines with J gene TRBJ2-1, with 13 bases fitting TRBD2. Germline lookup yields CDR1 DFQATT and CDR2 SNEGSKA (reference sequence). With 4 bases clipped from V and 5 bases from J, the junction kept 2 bases outside the gene matches. The CDR3 contains 14 residues. The CDR3: CSAKTSGRHNEQFF. The CDR3 DNA reads TGCAGTGCTAAGACTAGCGGGAGGCACAATGAGCAGTTCTTC.

J is TRBJ1-1 and V is TRBV29-1; D is undetermined. The CDR3 has 15 amino acids. Germline CDR1 reads SQVTM; CDR2 reads ANQGSEA. Trimming pared 4 bases from V and 3 bases from J, leaving 18 bases between. Here the CDR3 DNA reads TGCAGCGTTGCCGCCCTTTCGCTAGAGCACACTGAAGCTTTCTTT. Translated, it gives CSVAALSLEHTEAFF. Using reference TRBV29-1 and TRBJ1-1 for the parts outside the CDR3, the full variable domain is SAVISQKPSRDICQRGTSLTIQCQVDSQVTMMFWYRQQPGQSLTLIATANQGSEATYESGFVIDKFPISRPNLTFSTLTVSNMSPEDSSIYLCSVAALSLEHTEAFFGQGTRLTVV.